Shown below are 27 T cell receptor beta chains from a single sample sequenced in a study of CD8+ T cells in alopecia areata. Treatment specified: oral pan-JAK inhibitor, 5-10 mg twice daily. Investigators isolated RNA and reverse transcribed it into cDNA to act as the sequencing template. The method was immunoSEQ multiplex PCR; TCRdb's version includes in-frame clones alone and lacks a portion of them. The table lists more than 110,000 clones, about 51% of them singletons. The specimen comprised CD8+ T cells sorted from blood, sampled at week 4, from a patient treated with tofacitinib. These receptors all come from a human donor with alopecia areata.

V gene TRBV4-1 combines with J gene TRBJ2-5; no clear D gene. The germline V gene has CDR1 MGHRA and CDR2 YSYEKL. CDR3 length equals 12 residues. V was pared by 5 bases and J by 5 bases, with 9 bases between. This CDR3 is CASSGGRETQYF. DNA of the CDR3: TGCGCCAGCAGCGGTGGACGGGAGACCCAGTACTTC.

The V call is TRBV29-1, the J call TRBJ2-3; the D gene is possibly TRBD2 (5 bases). Germline V lookup: CDR1 SQVTM, CDR2 ANQGSEA. The CDR3 length is 13 residues. V lost 6 bases to trimming and J lost 0 bases, with 10 bases between them. CDR3: CSVETGSTDTQYF. The CDR3 coding sequence is TGCAGCGTCGAGACGGGGAGCACAGATACGCAGTATTTT.

This clone was detected a few times. CDR3 region: CASSIDSEGTDTGELFF. CDR3 sequence (DNA): TGTGCCAGTAGTATAGATTCGGAGGGGACGGACACCGGGGAGCTGTTTTTT. V gene TRBV19 combines with J gene TRBJ2-2, with D possibly TRBD2 on 6 matching bases. Germline assignment: CDR1 LNHDA and CDR2 SQIVND (reference sequence). The CDR3 covers 17 residues. Trimming left V 0 bases short and J 3 bases short, with 14 bases between.

The chain is built from TRBV4-2 and TRBJ2-3, with 9 bases aligning to TRBD2. Germline-derived CDR1 and CDR2 are LGHNA and YNFKEQ. This CDR3 is built from 17 residues. The ends lost 4 bases at V and 6 bases at J; junction bases unmatched: 14. CDR3 DNA: TGTGCCAGCAGCCGACCTGAGCGGGGGGTTGCGTTTGATACGCAGTATTTT. Translated: CASSRPERGVAFDTQYF.

The V and J genes are TRBV14 and TRBJ2-3; TRBD1 or TRBD2 may be the D gene (5 bases each). Germline CDR1 SGHDN, CDR2 FVKESK. The CDR3 runs to 15 residues. V was pared by 4 bases and J by 3 bases, with 14 bases between. In nucleotides, the CDR3 is TGTGCCAGCAGCCCGCCCGGGACGGCAACAGATACGCAGTATTTT. As protein: CASSPPGTATDTQYF.

This chain joins TRBV5-4 and TRBJ1-1; TRBD1 matches 8 bases. The CDR3 has 17 residues. The germline V gene encodes CDR1 SGHNT and CDR2 YYREEE (reference sequence). Trimming cost V 4 bases and J 3 bases; bases outside gene matches: 14. The CDR3 DNA sequence: TGTGCCAGCAGCACCGGGACAGGCAATTCAAGGGACACTGAAGCTTTCTTT. It specifies CASSTGTGNSRDTEAFF. Together with reference TRBV5-4 and TRBJ1-1, the CDR3 gives the full variable domain: ETGVTQSPTHLIKTRGQQVTLRCSSQSGHNTVSWYQQALGQGPQFIFQYYREEENGRGNFPPRFSGLQFPNYSSELNVNALELDDSALYLCASSTGTGNSRDTEAFFGQGTRLTVV.

The V gene is TRBV5-4, the J gene TRBJ2-7; D perhaps matches TRBD1 (5 bases). This CDR3 has 13 residues. From germline, CDR1 is SGHNT and CDR2 YYREEE (reference sequence). Trimming pared 4 bases from V and 6 bases from J, leaving 14 bases between. The CDR3: CASSQGETAEQYF. CDR3 in DNA: TGTGCCAGCAGCCAAGGCGAGACAGCCGAGCAGTACTTC. Full variable domain (missing parts from reference TRBV5-4 and TRBJ2-7): ETGVTQSPTHLIKTRGQQVTLRCSSQSGHNTVSWYQQALGQGPQFIFQYYREEENGRGNFPPRFSGLQFPNYSSELNVNALELDDSALYLCASSQGETAEQYFGPGTRLTVT.

The CDR3 coding sequence is TGTGCCAGCAGCGCCGTCGCCGGAGGGGGCGAGCAGTACTTC. It encodes CASSAVAGGGEQYF. V and J are TRBV13 and TRBJ2-7; D is tentatively TRBD1 or TRBD2 (6 bases each). Trimming removed 5 bases at V and 6 bases at J, with 17 bases between. The CDR3 runs to 14 residues. The germline V gene encodes CDR1 PRHDT and CDR2 FYEKMQ (reference sequence).

This chain links TRBV2 with TRBJ2-5; no reliable D call. Trimming left V 0 bases short and J 4 bases short, with 9 bases between. Germline CDR1 reads SNHLY; CDR2 reads FYNNEI. The CDR3 consists of 14 residues. The CDR3 spells CASSEAGSIETQYF. As DNA, the CDR3 is TGTGCCAGCAGTGAAGCGGGTTCGATAGAGACCCAGTACTTC.

A note on this clone: The junction shows a germline mismatch at one end, possibly a read error. The chain is built from TRBV7-9 and TRBJ2-1; maybe TRBD2 (5 bases). The CDR3 runs to 16 residues. Germline CDR1 is SEHNR and CDR2 is FQNEAQ (reference sequence). For the CDR3, the DNA is TGTGCCAGCGGCTTGGGAGAGGGAGCGGTATTCAATGAGCAGTTCTTC. Protein sequence: CASGLGEGAVFNEQFF. Supplemented by reference TRBV7-9 and TRBJ2-1, the full variable domain reads DTGVSQNPRHKITKRGQNVTFRCDPISEHNRLYWYRQTLGQGPEFLTYFQNEAQLEKSRLLSDRFSAERPKGSFSTLEIQRTEQGDSAMYLCASGLGEGAVFNEQFFGPGTRLTVL.

This chain uses TRBV4-2 with TRBJ2-1; 11 nucleotides line up with TRBD2. Unmatched junction bases numbered 4, after V lost 3 bases and J lost 3 bases. Germline V lookup: CDR1 LGHNA, CDR2 YNFKEQ. This CDR3 region has 16 residues. CDR3 coding DNA: TGTGCCAGCAGCCAGCACACTAGCGGGGGCTACAATGAGCAGTTCTTC. This translates into CASSQHTSGGYNEQFF.

This clone was found a few times. The rearrangement uses TRBV6-5 and TRBJ1-2, with 7 bases matching TRBD1. This CDR3 spans 14 amino acids. Losses at the gene ends were 6 bases for V and 6 bases for J; bases not matched to a gene: 10. Germline CDR1 and CDR2: MNHEY and SVGAGI. The CDR3 sequence is CASRTDREAHGYTF. The CDR3 DNA follows: TGTGCCAGCAGAACCGACAGGGAGGCCCATGGCTACACCTTC.

The rearrangement links TRBV7-3 to TRBJ2-2, with TRBD2 as a possible D gene (5 bases). CDR1 and CDR2 (germline): SGHTA, FQGTGA. This CDR3 region has 16 residues. With 4 bases removed from V and 0 bases from J, the gap between germline ends came to 12 bases. The CDR3 sequence: CASSSAYGANTGELFF. DNA of the CDR3: TGTGCCAGCAGCTCCGCTTACGGGGCGAACACCGGGGAGCTGTTTTTT.

This chain connects TRBV29-1 to TRBJ2-2, with D perhaps TRBD1 or TRBD2 (5 bases each). This CDR3 comprises 14 residues. V lost 3 bases and J 3 bases, leaving 11 bases between the germline ends. Germline CDR1 is SQVTM and CDR2 is ANQGSEA. The CDR3 loop is CSVEQGEDTGELFF. The CDR3 bases are TGCAGCGTTGAGCAGGGAGAGGACACCGGGGAGCTGTTTTTT.

The chain recombines TRBV10-2 with TRBJ2-7; D tentatively reads TRBD1 or TRBD2 (7 bases each). The V end lost 4 bases, the J end lost 6 bases, and 13 bases lay between the germline ends. The length of the CDR3 is 13 residues. Germline V gene lookup returns CDR1 WSHSY and CDR2 SAAADI. CDR3 region: CASSGQGGSEQYF. In nucleotides, the CDR3 is TGCGCCAGCAGTGGACAGGGAGGGAGCGAGCAGTACTTC.

This sequence joins TRBV29-1 and TRBJ2-7; 7 nucleotides line up with TRBD2. After removal of 5 bases from V and 6 bases from J, the junction contained 10 bases not matched to a gene. From germline, CDR1 is SQVTM and CDR2 ANQGSEA. The CDR3 contains 13 residues. The CDR3 DNA follows: TGCAGCGTTCTGGGGGGGACCGGACCCGAGCAGTACTTC. Protein product: CSVLGGTGPEQYF.

V is TRBV7-9 and J is TRBJ2-5; D may be TRBD2 (6 bases). From germline, CDR1 is SEHNR and CDR2 FQNEAQ (reference sequence). CDR3 length equals 13 residues. V lost 5 bases, J lost 7 bases, and 14 bases lay in between. CDR3 sequence reads: CASSIPAGRTQYF. CDR3 DNA: TGTGCCAGCAGCATCCCGGCGGGGAGGACCCAGTACTTC.

The rearrangement uses TRBV5-1 and TRBJ2-2; 10 bases fit TRBD1. V was clipped by 2 bases and J by 0 bases; unmatched bases: 7. The germline CDR1 and CDR2 sequences are SGHRS and YFSETQ. The CDR3 totals 18 residues. CDR3 nucleotide sequence: TGCGCCAGCAGCTTCCCGGGACAGGGGTATCCGAACACCGGGGAGCTGTTTTTT. It specifies CASSFPGQGYPNTGELFF. Combining the CDR3 with reference TRBV5-1 and TRBJ2-2 gives the whole variable domain KAGVTQTPRYLIKTRGQQVTLSCSPISGHRSVSWYQQTPGQGLQFLFEYFSETQRNKGNFPGRFSGRQFSNSRSEMNVSTLELGDSALYLCASSFPGQGYPNTGELFFGEGSRLTVL.

The V gene is TRBV25-1, the J gene TRBJ2-6; D ambiguous. The CDR3 has 13 residues. The V gene's germline CDR1 is MGHDK and CDR2 SYGVNS. The ends were cut back, 10 bases at V and 0 bases at J, with 7 bases in the middle. CDR3 DNA: TGTGCCACCGCACCCTCTGGGGCCAACGTCCTGACTTTC. Protein sequence: CATAPSGANVLTF.

The chain recombines TRBV29-1 with TRBJ2-7; D not certain. V was clipped by 1 base and J by 2 bases, with 24 bases between them. The V gene's germline CDR1 is SQVTM and CDR2 ANQGSEA. This CDR3 has 18 residues. The CDR3 coding sequence is TGCAGCGTTGAAGTCCTGCCAACCTCGGCGCAGCAAACCTACGAGCAGTACTTC. This gives the protein CSVEVLPTSAQQTYEQYF.

In its sample, this clone was seen a few times. The chain employs TRBV29-1 and TRBJ2-7, with unresolved D. This CDR3 is built from 14 residues. Trimming took 4 bases from V and 1 from J, leaving 14 bases between them. Germline CDR1 and CDR2: SQVTM and ANQGSEA. The CDR3 region has the DNA TGCAGCGTTGTTATCGAAGACAAATCCTACGAGCAGTACTTC. It codes for CSVVIEDKSYEQYF.

The CDR3 DNA is TGTGCCAGCACCGACAGAACCCAACACACCGGGGAGCTGTTTTTT. Translation gives CASTDRTQHTGELFF. The chain carries TRBV25-1 and TRBJ2-2, with D tentatively TRBD1 (5 bases). This CDR3 is 15 amino acids long. Trimming removed 7 bases from V and 3 bases from J, with 15 bases in between. The germline V gene encodes CDR1 MGHDK and CDR2 SYGVNS.

About this clone: Other DNA sequences of this sample code for an identical CDR3. The chain uses TRBV15 and TRBJ2-5, with D unresolved. CDR3 length equals 13 residues. Germline CDR1 is LNHNV and CDR2 is YYDKDF (reference sequence). V gave up 8 bases and J gave up 1 base, with 11 bases separating them. The CDR3, as DNA: TGTGCCACCTCGGTAGGCCTCCAAGAGACCCAGTACTTC. Amino acid sequence: CATSVGLQETQYF.

The rearrangement links TRBV2 to TRBJ2-1; 10 nucleotides match TRBD2. Germline-derived CDR1 and CDR2 are SNHLY and FYNNEI. V lost 6 bases, J lost 5 bases, and 4 bases stayed unmatched. CDR3 length: 14 amino acids. The chain's CDR3 is CASRIAGGHNEQFF. CDR3 DNA sequence: TGTGCCAGCAGAATAGCGGGGGGTCACAATGAGCAGTTCTTC.

This clone has just a few counts. V is TRBV29-1 and J is TRBJ2-1; TRBD1 matches 7 bases. With 4 bases clipped from V and 9 bases from J, the junction kept 3 bases outside the gene matches. Germline V gene data show CDR1 as SQVTM and CDR2 as ANQGSEA. The length of the CDR3 is 11 residues. CDR3: CSVGQGGEQFF. DNA of the CDR3: TGCAGCGTTGGACAGGGCGGTGAGCAGTTCTTC.

The rearrangement links TRBV10-3 to TRBJ2-5; 8 nucleotides agree with TRBD2. Per the germline V gene, CDR1 is ENHRY and CDR2 is SYGVKD. Losses at the gene ends were 3 bases for V and 2 bases for J; bases not matched to a gene: 5. The length of the CDR3 is 15 residues. The CDR3 DNA reads as TGTGCCATCAGTGAAGAAGCGGGGGAACAAGAGACCCAGTACTTC. Its protein is CAISEEAGEQETQYF.

This clone has more than one count but fewer than ten. The genes are TRBV2 and TRBJ2-7; 8 positions match TRBD1. Germline V CDR1 and CDR2: SNHLY, FYNNEI. V lost 4 bases and J lost 5; bases outside the gene matches: 10. The CDR3 length is 15 residues. In DNA, the CDR3 is TGTGCCAGCAGTGGGCCAGGGGGCCCGTCCCACGAGCAGTACTTC. It encodes CASSGPGGPSHEQYF.